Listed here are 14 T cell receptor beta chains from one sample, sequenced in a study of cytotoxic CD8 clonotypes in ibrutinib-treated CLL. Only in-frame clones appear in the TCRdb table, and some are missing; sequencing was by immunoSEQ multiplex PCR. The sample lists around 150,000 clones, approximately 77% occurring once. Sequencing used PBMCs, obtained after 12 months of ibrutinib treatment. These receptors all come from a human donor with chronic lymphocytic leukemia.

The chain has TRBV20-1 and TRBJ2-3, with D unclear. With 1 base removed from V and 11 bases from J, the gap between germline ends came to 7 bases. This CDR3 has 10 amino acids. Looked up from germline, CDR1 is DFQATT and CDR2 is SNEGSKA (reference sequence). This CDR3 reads CSARVGGQYF. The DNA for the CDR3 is TGCAGTGCTAGAGTAGGTGGGCAGTATTTT.

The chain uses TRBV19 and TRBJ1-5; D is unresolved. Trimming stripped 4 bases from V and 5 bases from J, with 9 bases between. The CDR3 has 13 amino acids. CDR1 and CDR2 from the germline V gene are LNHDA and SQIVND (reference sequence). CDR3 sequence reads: CASSTQVHQPQHF. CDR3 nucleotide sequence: TGTGCCAGTAGTACTCAGGTTCATCAGCCCCAGCATTTT.

The CDR3 coding sequence is TGCGCCAGCAGGAACGGGGCAGGGGGCTTTGAAAAACTGTTTTTT. It is translated as CASRNGAGGFEKLFF. V gene TRBV4-1 combines with J gene TRBJ1-4; 8 positions agree with TRBD1. CDR1 is MGHRA, CDR2 YSYEKL, per germline. The J segment lost 7 bases and the V segment lost 6 bases, leaving 10 bases of the junction unmatched. The CDR3 runs 15 residues.

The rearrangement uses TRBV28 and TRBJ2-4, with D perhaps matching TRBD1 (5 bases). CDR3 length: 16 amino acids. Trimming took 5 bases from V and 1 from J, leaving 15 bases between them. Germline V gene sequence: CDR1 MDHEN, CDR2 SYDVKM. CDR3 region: CASSTGGALAKNIQYF. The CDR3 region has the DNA TGTGCCAGCAGTACCGGTGGGGCCCTGGCCAAAAACATTCAGTACTTC. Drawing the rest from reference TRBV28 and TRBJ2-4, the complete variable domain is DVKVTQSSRYLVKRTGEKVFLECVQDMDHENMFWYRQDPGLGLRLIYFSYDVKMKEKGDIPEGYSVSREKKERFSLILESASTNQTSMYLCASSTGGALAKNIQYFGAGTRLSVL.

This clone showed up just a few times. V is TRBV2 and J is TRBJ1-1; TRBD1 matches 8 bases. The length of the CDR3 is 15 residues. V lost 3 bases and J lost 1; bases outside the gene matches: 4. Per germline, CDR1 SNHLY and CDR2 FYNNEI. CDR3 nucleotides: TGTGCCAGCAGTGAGGACAGGGACCCGAACACTGAAGCTTTCTTT. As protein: CASSEDRDPNTEAFF.

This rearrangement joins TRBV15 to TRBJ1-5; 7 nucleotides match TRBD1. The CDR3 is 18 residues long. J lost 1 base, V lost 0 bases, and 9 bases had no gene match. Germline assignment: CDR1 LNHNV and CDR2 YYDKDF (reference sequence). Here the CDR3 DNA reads TGTGCCACCAGCAGAGATTTAGGGACAGTAGGGAGCAATCAGCCCCAGCATTTT. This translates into CATSRDLGTVGSNQPQHF.

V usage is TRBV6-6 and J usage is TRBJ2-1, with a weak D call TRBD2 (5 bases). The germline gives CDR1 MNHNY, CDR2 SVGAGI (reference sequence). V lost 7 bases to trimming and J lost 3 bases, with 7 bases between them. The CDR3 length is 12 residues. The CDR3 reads CASTRDYNEQFF. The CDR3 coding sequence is TGTGCCAGCACCCGGGACTACAATGAGCAGTTCTTC.

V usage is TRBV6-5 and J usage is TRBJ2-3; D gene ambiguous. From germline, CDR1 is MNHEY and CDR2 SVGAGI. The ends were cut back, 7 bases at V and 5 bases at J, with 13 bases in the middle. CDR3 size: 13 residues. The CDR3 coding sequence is TGTGCCAGCAATCTTAATTGGGGAGATACGCAGTATTTT. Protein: CASNLNWGDTQYF.

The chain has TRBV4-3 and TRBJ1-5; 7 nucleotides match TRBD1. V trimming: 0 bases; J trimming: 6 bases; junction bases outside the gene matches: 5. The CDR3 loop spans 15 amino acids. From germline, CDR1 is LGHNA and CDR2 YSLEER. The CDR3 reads CASSQDLPGGQPQHF. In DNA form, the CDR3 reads TGCGCCAGCAGCCAAGATCTGCCAGGGGGTCAGCCCCAGCATTTT.

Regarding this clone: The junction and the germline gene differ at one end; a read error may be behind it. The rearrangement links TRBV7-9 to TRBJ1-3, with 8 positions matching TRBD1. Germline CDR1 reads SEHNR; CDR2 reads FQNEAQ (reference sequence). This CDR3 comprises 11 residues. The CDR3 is CASSLAGGEDF. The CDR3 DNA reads TGTGCCAGCAGCCTCGCAGGGGGCGAAGATTTT.

DNA of the CDR3: TGTGCCAGCATGGGGACACCGAACACCGGGGAGCTGTTTTTT. Protein product: CASMGTPNTGELFF. The chain couples TRBV28 to TRBJ2-2, with a weak D call TRBD1 (6 bases). From germline, CDR1 is MDHEN and CDR2 SYDVKM. V was clipped by 7 bases and J by 0 bases, with 9 bases between them. The length of the CDR3 is 14 residues.

The CDR3: CASSLGGNYEQYF. Here the CDR3 DNA reads TGTGCCAGCAGCTTAGGGGGGAACTACGAGCAGTACTTC. The chain recombines TRBV7-9 with TRBJ2-7; D may correspond to TRBD1 or TRBD2 (5 bases each). Between the trimmed V and J ends, which lost 1 base and 3 bases, there was a span of 7 bases. This CDR3 contains 13 residues. CDR1 and CDR2 from the germline V gene are SEHNR and FQNEAQ (reference sequence). Based on the CDR3 plus reference TRBV7-9 and TRBJ2-7, the full variable domain is DTGVSQNPRHKITKRGQNVTFRCDPISEHNRLYWYRQTLGQGPEFLTYFQNEAQLEKSRLLSDRFSAERPKGSFSTLEIQRTEQGDSAMYLCASSLGGNYEQYFGPGTRLTVT.

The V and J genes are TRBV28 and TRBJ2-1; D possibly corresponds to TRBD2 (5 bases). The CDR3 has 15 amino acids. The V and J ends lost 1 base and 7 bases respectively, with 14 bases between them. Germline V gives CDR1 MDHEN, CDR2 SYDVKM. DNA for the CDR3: TGTGCCAGCAGTTTATTGGGAGCGGAGAGTAATGAGCAGTTCTTC. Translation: CASSLLGAESNEQFF.

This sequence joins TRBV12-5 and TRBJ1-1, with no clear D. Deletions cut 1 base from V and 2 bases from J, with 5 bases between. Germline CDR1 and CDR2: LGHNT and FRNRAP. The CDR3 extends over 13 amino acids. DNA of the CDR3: TGTGCTAGTGGTTTGGCCTTAAACACTGAAGCTTTCTTT. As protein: CASGLALNTEAFF.